What follows are 28 T cell receptor beta chains derived from one specimen sequenced in a study of T-cell reconstitution after alpha-beta-depleted transplantation in children. The TCRbeta library incorporated unique molecular identifiers. MiXCR was run by TCRdb on the PCR reads, yielding one entry per CDR3 protein. The sample yields some 200,000 distinct CDR3 sequences, approximately 8.4% seen once. The specimen comprised PBMCs, mostly from graft donor cells, sampled 360 days after TCRalphabeta/CD19-depleted stem cell transplant. The source of these receptors is a male patient between 2 and 10 years old who had a stem cell transplant for acute myeloid leukemia, so the T cells may come from the graft donor.

In its sample, this clonotype was seen a few times. This rearrangement joins TRBV20-1 to TRBJ2-5, with D perhaps TRBD1 or TRBD2 (5 bases each). The CDR3 length is 13 residues. Trimming cost V 6 bases and J 5 bases, with 16 bases left between them. CDR1 DFQATT and CDR2 SNEGSKA come from the germline V gene (reference sequence). In nucleotides, the CDR3 is TGCAGTGCACAGGCGCGGGTTCGGGAGACCCAGTACTTC. It yields the protein CSAQARVRETQYF.

In this sample, this clonotype turned up a few times. The genes are TRBV10-3 and TRBJ2-6, with D perhaps TRBD1 or TRBD2 (6 bases each). The CDR3 totals 17 residues. The germline V gene encodes CDR1 ENHRY and CDR2 SYGVKD. Trimming cost V 3 bases and J 2 bases, with 14 bases left between them. CDR3 sequence: CAISESGAPPGANVLTF. In DNA, the CDR3 is TGTGCCATCAGTGAATCGGGGGCCCCCCCTGGGGCCAACGTCCTGACTTTC.

This clonotype was counted a few times. V usage is TRBV3-1 and J usage is TRBJ2-2, with TRBD2 identical over 12 bases. With V trimmed by 1 base and J by 4 bases, 4 bases remained unmatched. The CDR3 sequence is 17 residues long. The V gene's germline CDR1 is LGHDT and CDR2 YNNKEL (reference sequence). The CDR3 bases are TGTGCCAGCAGCCAAGGGACTAGCGGGGTGTCCACCGGGGAGCTGTTTTTT. Protein: CASSQGTSGVSTGELFF.

The chain joins TRBV20-1 to TRBJ2-7; TRBD1 matches 10 bases. V lost 3 bases to trimming and J lost 3 bases; unmatched junction nucleotides: 5. The CDR3 totals 14 residues. Germline V CDR1 and CDR2: DFQATT, SNEGSKA (reference sequence). This CDR3 is CSASPGTGDYEQYF. The CDR3 DNA reads as TGCAGTGCTAGTCCCGGGACAGGGGACTACGAGCAGTACTTC.

This clonotype has ten or more counts. This chain joins TRBV29-1 and TRBJ2-1; 8 bases align to TRBD2. The CDR3 is 16 residues long. V shed 2 bases and J 4 bases; nucleotides not matched to a gene: 10. Germline loops: CDR1 SQVTM, CDR2 ANQGSEA. The CDR3 region is CSVEPLAGREYNEQFF. CDR3 DNA sequence: TGCAGCGTTGAACCTTTAGCGGGAAGAGAGTACAATGAGCAGTTCTTC.

The genes are TRBV7-7 and TRBJ2-7; 9 bases line up with TRBD1. Germline values: CDR1 SSHAT, CDR2 FNYEAQ (reference sequence). The CDR3 is made up of 15 amino acids. CDR3 sequence reads: CASSGPGTGHYEQYV. In DNA form, the CDR3 reads TGTGCTAGCAGCGGCCCCGGGACAGGGCACTACGAGCAGTACGTC.

The genes are TRBV12-3 or TRBV12-4 and TRBJ1-2; a weak D match, TRBD1 (5 bases). Trimming pared 3 bases from V and 10 bases from J, leaving 12 bases between. This CDR3 has 12 residues. CDR3 loop: CASSFQGRTYTF. The CDR3 DNA is TGTGCCAGCAGTTTTCAGGGCAGGACCTACACCTTC.

At least ten counts were recorded for this clonotype. The gene calls are TRBV2 and TRBJ2-4; D possibly matches TRBD1 or TRBD2 (5 bases each). The CDR3 consists of 16 residues. Looked up from germline, CDR1 is SNHLY and CDR2 is FYNNEI. Trimming removed 4 bases at V and 0 bases at J, with 13 bases between. In DNA, the CDR3 is TGTGCCAGCAGTGGTTTGGCAGGGAGAGCCAAAAACATTCAGTACTTC. Translated: CASSGLAGRAKNIQYF.

This clonotype has only a few counts. The V call is TRBV10-3, the J call TRBJ2-7; 7 bases fit TRBD2. V shed 11 bases, J shed 5 bases, and the junction held 9 bases outside the gene matches. The germline gives CDR1 ENHRY, CDR2 SYGVKD. CDR3 length equals 12 residues. CDR3 residues: CAAGLERNEQYF. The CDR3 coding sequence is TGTGCCGCCGGACTAGAGCGGAACGAGCAGTACTTC.

This clonotype was seen repeatedly, ten times or more. As DNA, the CDR3 is TGTGCCAGCAGCCAAGGAATAACAGCGAACACCGGGGAGCTGTTTTTT. Translation: CASSQGITANTGELFF. V gene TRBV3-1 combines with J gene TRBJ2-2; D is unclear. The CDR3 length is 16 residues. Germline lookup yields CDR1 LGHDT and CDR2 YNNKEL (reference sequence). The ends were cut back, 1 base at V and 0 bases at J, with 9 bases in the middle.

In the case of this clonotype: It may be a read error: a sequence one base away is much more abundant. CDR3 DNA sequence: TGCAGTGCTACTTCGGGGACCGCGAACACCGGGGAGCTGTTTTTT. It is translated as CSATSGTANTGELFF. The J gene is TRBJ2-2, the V gene TRBV20-1, with D perhaps being TRBD1 or TRBD2 (5 bases each). The CDR3 covers 15 residues. Trimming removed 4 bases from V and 0 bases from J, with 12 bases in between. The V gene's germline CDR1 is DFQATT and CDR2 SNEGSKA (reference sequence).

The V call is TRBV19, the J call TRBJ1-6; D is ambiguous. V shed 2 bases and J shed 10 bases, with 15 bases lying between them. The CDR3 length is 15 residues. The germline V gene has CDR1 LNHDA and CDR2 SQIVND (reference sequence). In DNA, the CDR3 is TGTGCCAGTAGTATATCGCGGACTAAGGGATCACCCCTCCACTTT. Its translation: CASSISRTKGSPLHF.

This clonotype was seen ten or more times. The chain combines TRBV7-2 with TRBJ2-1, with TRBD1 as a possible D gene (5 bases). CDR1 and CDR2 (germline): SGHTA, FQGNSA. The V gene lost 7 bases and the J gene lost 8 bases, with 15 bases spanning the gap. This CDR3 has 13 amino acids. The CDR3 protein is CASTRGPIDEQFF. The DNA for the CDR3 is TGTGCCAGCACAAGGGGCCCCATCGATGAGCAGTTCTTC.

The chain employs TRBV20-1 and TRBJ1-5; D not resolved. Trimming removed 0 bases at V and 4 bases at J, with 7 bases between. The CDR3 totals 13 residues. From germline, CDR1 is DFQATT and CDR2 SNEGSKA (reference sequence). The CDR3 region is CSAREGYNQPQHF. The CDR3 DNA reads as TGCAGTGCTAGAGAGGGGTATAATCAGCCCCAGCATTTT.

The chain recombines TRBV12-3 or TRBV12-4 with TRBJ2-1; D is perhaps TRBD1 (5 bases). V gave up 1 base and J gave up 7 bases, with 11 bases separating them. This CDR3 spans 14 amino acids. The CDR3 loop is CASSLGAGSNEQFF. In DNA, the CDR3 is TGTGCCAGCAGTTTAGGTGCAGGGTCTAATGAGCAGTTCTTC.

The gene calls are TRBV12-3 or TRBV12-4 and TRBJ2-5, with D tentatively TRBD2 (5 bases). The CDR3 runs 14 residues. Trimming stripped 6 bases from V and 5 bases from J, with 16 bases between. As DNA, the CDR3 is TGTGCCAGCAGGCAGGCCCGGGAAGTGGAGACCCAGTACTTC. Translating it yields CASRQAREVETQYF.

This clonotype was detected ten times or more. This sequence joins TRBV2 and TRBJ2-1; the D gene is possibly TRBD2 (5 bases). The germline V gene encodes CDR1 SNHLY and CDR2 FYNNEI. The CDR3 is made up of 13 amino acids. Trimming left V 7 bases short and J 7 bases short, with 14 bases between. In DNA form, the CDR3 reads TGTGCCAGCACAGACCAGCCGGGGAATGAGCAGTTCTTC. It yields the protein CASTDQPGNEQFF.

The chain employs TRBV12-3 or TRBV12-4 and TRBJ2-1; D is unclear. The CDR3 is 13 residues long. V lost 9 bases and J 6 bases, leaving 15 bases between the germline ends. CDR3 DNA sequence: TGTGCCAGTTGGGATCGACCGGGCAATGAGCAGTTCTTC. This sequence encodes CASWDRPGNEQFF.

This clonotype came up many times. The V and J genes are TRBV12-3 or TRBV12-4 and TRBJ1-4; D is unclear. This CDR3 is 16 amino acids long. Trimming shortened V by 4 bases and J by 0 bases, and 12 bases separated the two germline ends. CDR3 sequence: CASSYRVFATNEKLFF. DNA of the CDR3: TGTGCCAGCAGTTACCGAGTTTTCGCAACTAATGAAAAACTGTTTTTT.

This clonotype has ten or more counts. This chain connects TRBV12-3 or TRBV12-4 to TRBJ2-5; no clear D. The CDR3 is made up of 11 amino acids. V lost 3 bases and J lost 5, with 4 bases in between. In DNA, the CDR3 is TGTGCCAGCAGTTTGACGGAGACCCAGTACTTC. Protein: CASSLTETQYF.

Many counts were recorded for this clonotype. This chain links TRBV7-8 with TRBJ2-5, with 8 bases lining up with TRBD1. The CDR3 consists of 17 residues. The ends lost 2 bases at V and 2 bases at J; junction bases unmatched: 10. Germline lookup yields CDR1 SGHVS and CDR2 FQNEAQ. CDR3 bases: TGTGCCAGCAGCTTAATGGCGACAGGGGCAACACAAGAGACCCAGTACTTC. Its protein product is CASSLMATGATQETQYF.

This clonotype was counted only a few times. V usage is TRBV20-1 and J usage is TRBJ1-1; D may be TRBD1 (5 bases). Trimming removed 6 bases from V and 5 bases from J, with 19 bases in between. This CDR3 has 14 amino acids. Germline assignment: CDR1 DFQATT and CDR2 SNEGSKA (reference sequence). CDR3 in amino acids: CSATHGGPMTEAFF. CDR3 nucleotides: TGCAGTGCCACCCATGGGGGACCGATGACTGAAGCTTTCTTT.

The gene calls are TRBV7-3 and TRBJ2-7; 9 positions match TRBD1. Trimming at V came to 3 bases and at J to 0 bases, leaving 3 bases not matched to a gene. This CDR3 has 15 amino acids. Per germline, CDR1 SGHTA and CDR2 FQGTGA. For the CDR3, the DNA is TGTGCCAGCAGCTTCACAGGGGGCCCCTCCTACGAGCAGTACTTC. Translating gives CASSFTGGPSYEQYF.

This clonotype was observed a handful of times. The rearrangement links TRBV10-3 to TRBJ2-7; maybe TRBD1 (6 bases). This CDR3 spans 14 amino acids. Germline V lookup: CDR1 ENHRY, CDR2 SYGVKD. Trimming took 6 bases from V and 0 from J, leaving 12 bases between them. CDR3 DNA sequence: TGTGCCATCAGACGGGACAAGAGCTCCTACGAGCAGTACTTC. Its translation is CAIRRDKSSYEQYF.

This clonotype was picked up a small number of times. The chain combines TRBV12-3 or TRBV12-4 with TRBJ2-1; 10 nucleotides agree with TRBD2. The ends lost 6 bases at V and 3 bases at J; junction bases unmatched: 5. This CDR3 region has 15 residues. The DNA of the CDR3 is TGTGCCAGCAGCCAAAGCGGGGGGGGCTACAATGAGCAGTTCTTC. It specifies CASSQSGGGYNEQFF.

At least ten counts were recorded for this clonotype. V and J are TRBV20-1 and TRBJ2-7; D not resolved. Trimming stripped 1 base from V and 4 bases from J, with 8 bases between. CDR3 length: 12 amino acids. Germline V lookup: CDR1 DFQATT, CDR2 SNEGSKA (reference sequence). This CDR3 reads CSARAIGYEQYF. CDR3 sequence (DNA): TGCAGTGCTAGAGCCATCGGTTACGAGCAGTACTTC.

CDR3 nucleotides: TGTGCCAGCTCTAGCGGGGGGGCCACGAATGAGCAGTTCTTC. Translated, it gives CASSSGGATNEQFF. The chain recombines TRBV7-8 with TRBJ2-1, with 12 nucleotides matching TRBD2. Germline CDR1 is SGHVS and CDR2 is FQNEAQ. The CDR3 covers 14 residues. The V gene end was trimmed by 8 bases and the J gene end by 7 bases; junction bases not matched to a gene: 6.

The chain couples TRBV15 to TRBJ2-7; no reliable D call. Looked up from germline, CDR1 is LNHNV and CDR2 is YYDKDF (reference sequence). Trimming took 1 base from V and 2 from J, leaving 6 bases between them. The CDR3 has 13 amino acids. The CDR3 coding sequence is TGTGCCACCAGCAGAGGCGAGACCTACGAGCAGTACGTC. Its translation is CATSRGETYEQYV.